These 6 T cell receptor beta chains share one sample of origin, sequenced in a study of Graves' ophthalmopathy and Graves' hyperthyroidism. RNA transcripts served as template for amplifying TCR beta CDR3 sequences. Second-round multiplex PCR came after first-round RT-PCR with HTBI primers. MiXCR, applied by TCRdb to the multiplex PCR reads, yields one record per CDR3 protein. The table includes almost 750,000 distinct CDR3 sequences, around 40% detected once. The specimen sequenced was peripheral blood. The receptors derive from an adult man with Graves' ophthalmopathy.

This clonotype was picked up a small number of times. The gene calls are TRBV20-1 and TRBJ2-7; D not resolved. The germline V gene encodes CDR1 DFQATT and CDR2 SNEGSKA (reference sequence). This CDR3 is 13 amino acids long. V gave up 6 bases and J gave up 4 bases, with 16 bases separating them. This chain's CDR3 is CSASSEWDYEQYF. The CDR3 bases are TGCAGTGCCAGCAGTGAATGGGATTACGAGCAGTACTTC.

The chain has TRBV2 and TRBJ1-2; 9 positions match TRBD1. Germline CDR1 and CDR2: SNHLY and FYNNEI. This CDR3 has 14 amino acids. V shed 5 bases and J 4 bases; nucleotides not matched to a gene: 5. As DNA, the CDR3 is TGTGCCAGCAGTCGCACAGGGGGCGGCTATGGCTACACCTTC. It encodes CASSRTGGGYGYTF.

To note about this clonotype: A clone one base away is much larger, so this may be a read error. The chain uses TRBV25-1 and TRBJ1-5, with D perhaps TRBD1 (6 bases). The CDR3 consists of 13 residues. Germline lookup yields CDR1 MGHDK and CDR2 SYGVNS. CDR3 amino acids: CAGSWDNNQPQHF. The CDR3 region has the DNA TGTGCCGGCAGTTGGGACAACAATCAGCCCCAGCATTTT.

The chain links TRBV12-5 to TRBJ1-1; D call uncertain. Trimming stripped 9 bases from V and 4 bases from J, with 12 bases between. The CDR3 covers 12 residues. CDR1 is LGHNT and CDR2 is FRNRAP in the germline V gene. The DNA of the CDR3 is TGTGCTAGGTTTTCGGTGACCACTGAAGCTTTCTTT. Translation: CARFSVTTEAFF.

This clonotype was counted ten times or more. The rearrangement joins TRBV19 to TRBJ1-5; D unresolved. The CDR3 covers 15 residues. Trimming pared 3 bases from V and 0 bases from J, leaving 9 bases between. CDR1 is LNHDA, CDR2 SQIVND, per germline (reference sequence). In DNA, the CDR3 is TGTGCCAGTAGTATGTCATCGGGTAGCAATCAGCCCCAGCATTTT. This encodes CASSMSSGSNQPQHF.

Notes on this clonotype: This may stem from a read error, because a much larger clone lies one nucleotide away. This chain connects TRBV20-1 to TRBJ1-1, with a possible D match to TRBD1 (5 bases). The CDR3 has 13 residues. V lost 4 bases, J lost 4 bases, and 13 bases lay in between. CDR1 and CDR2 (germline): DFQATT, SNEGSKA (reference sequence). The CDR3 sequence is CSAKGRWVTEAFF. CDR3 DNA sequence: TGCAGTGCTAAGGGACGATGGGTCACTGAAGCTTTCTTT.